The next 15 T cell receptor beta chains were all read from a single sample in a study of neoadjuvant anti-PD-1 for oral cavity cancer. Specified time point: after neoadjuvant nivolumab, at surgical resection. Profiling relied on immunoSEQ multiplex PCR, and the TCRdb table lists in-frame clones only, not all of them. The data show some 31,000 clones, with roughly 80% seen just once and nearly 3.5% held by the top ten. The sample consisted of PBMCs, taken after nivolumab (anti-PD-1) treatment. All receptors derive from a person aged 35 to 85 with oral cavity squamous cell carcinoma.

The rearrangement links TRBV7-3 to TRBJ1-6; D is ambiguous. Looked up from germline, CDR1 is SGHTA and CDR2 is FQGTGA. Trimming removed 3 bases from V and 3 bases from J, with 3 bases in between. The CDR3 is 13 residues long. In DNA form, the CDR3 reads TGTGCCAGCAGCTTGGGCTATAATTCACCCCTCCACTTT. The encoded protein is CASSLGYNSPLHF.

The V call is TRBV9, the J call TRBJ2-1, with D unclear. Trimming cost V 4 bases and J 0 bases, with 17 bases left between them. Looked up from germline, CDR1 is SGDLS and CDR2 is YYNGEE. This CDR3 is built from 17 residues. CDR3 sequence (DNA): TGTGCCAGCAGCCCGCCCTCAAGTACAAGCTCCTACAATGAGCAGTTCTTC. This translates into CASSPPSSTSSYNEQFF.

The chain uses TRBV7-2 and TRBJ2-7; 8 nucleotides line up with TRBD2. The CDR3 is 16 residues long. The germline gives CDR1 SGHTA, CDR2 FQGNSA. Trimming took 4 bases from V and 3 from J; bases not matched to a gene: 11. In DNA form, the CDR3 reads TGTGCCAGCAGCTCGGATCCACTAGCGGCCCACTACGAGCAGTACTTC. This gives the protein CASSSDPLAAHYEQYF.

This clone has more than one count but fewer than ten. The V call is TRBV5-1, the J call TRBJ2-2; TRBD2 aligns across 8 bases. The CDR3 is made up of 16 amino acids. Germline V lookup: CDR1 SGHRS, CDR2 YFSETQ. J lost 3 bases, V lost 0 bases, and 4 bases had no gene match. CDR3 protein: CASSLASGGDTGELFF. CDR3 DNA: TGCGCCAGCAGCTTGGCGAGCGGGGGCGACACCGGGGAGCTGTTTTTT.

This chain connects TRBV19 to TRBJ2-4; D is tentatively TRBD1 or TRBD2 (5 bases each). Trimming took off 1 base at V and 4 bases at J, with 8 bases between the two ends. The CDR3 runs 14 residues. The germline gives CDR1 LNHDA, CDR2 SQIVND (reference sequence). CDR3 loop: CASSIAGTKNIQYF. The CDR3 DNA follows: TGTGCCAGTAGTATAGCCGGGACGAAAAACATTCAGTACTTC. Drawing the rest from reference TRBV19 and TRBJ2-4, the complete variable domain is DGGITQSPKYLFRKEGQNVTLSCEQNLNHDAMYWYRQDPGQGLRLIYYSQIVNDFQKGDIAEGYSVSREKKESFPLTVTSAQKNPTAFYLCASSIAGTKNIQYFGAGTRLSVL.

The rearrangement uses TRBV6-4 and TRBJ1-1, with a tentative D call TRBD1 (5 bases). The CDR3 covers 16 residues. Deletions cut 0 bases from V and 2 bases from J, with 13 bases between. Germline V gene lookup returns CDR1 MRHNA and CDR2 SNTAGT. The CDR3 region is CASSDSSRGGNTEAFF. DNA of the CDR3: TGTGCCAGCAGTGACTCGAGCCGTGGGGGTAACACTGAAGCTTTCTTT.

V and J are TRBV5-6 and TRBJ2-7, with 12 nucleotides matching TRBD2. The CDR3 is 15 amino acids. Looked up from germline, CDR1 is SGHDT and CDR2 is YYEEEE. V lost 3 bases and J lost 5; bases outside the gene matches: 6. CDR3: CASSSLAGGPHEQYF. The CDR3 coding sequence is TGTGCCAGCAGCTCCCTAGCGGGGGGGCCCCACGAGCAGTACTTC.

The CDR3 here is CASSRPGLSGNTIYF. CDR3 in DNA: TGTGCCAGCAGCCGACCAGGGTTGTCTGGAAACACCATATATTTT. V gene TRBV7-6 combines with J gene TRBJ1-3, with D possibly matching TRBD1 (5 bases). V lost 5 bases and J 1 base, leaving 12 bases between the germline ends. There are 15 residues in the CDR3. Germline-derived CDR1 and CDR2 are SGHVS and FNYEAQ.

This chain connects TRBV7-2 to TRBJ2-1, with TRBD2 matching over 12 bases. Germline CDR1 SGHTA, CDR2 FQGNSA. The ends lost 4 bases at V and 5 bases at J; junction bases unmatched: 6. The CDR3 is 16 residues long. CDR3 in amino acids: CASSSSGGAGDNEQFF. The CDR3 DNA is TGTGCCAGCAGCTCTAGCGGGGGGGCCGGGGACAATGAGCAGTTCTTC.

The rearrangement joins TRBV6-6 to TRBJ1-1; D is perhaps TRBD1 (5 bases). V lost 7 bases, J lost 1 base, and 16 bases lay in between. This CDR3 comprises 15 residues. The germline V gene has CDR1 MNHNY and CDR2 SVGAGI (reference sequence). The CDR3: CASTDGTGGNTEAFF. Here the CDR3 DNA reads TGTGCCAGCACTGATGGGACGGGGGGGAACACTGAAGCTTTCTTT.

The chain carries TRBV19 and TRBJ1-5; maybe TRBD1 (6 bases). The V and J ends lost 7 bases and 3 bases respectively, with 19 bases between them. This CDR3 is 16 amino acids long. Germline values: CDR1 LNHDA, CDR2 SQIVND (reference sequence). The DNA for the CDR3 is TGTGCCAGTACAAAGGGGGATACAGGTCACAATCAGCCCCAGCATTTT. This gives the protein CASTKGDTGHNQPQHF.

J is TRBJ2-1 and V is TRBV6-5; a possible D gene is TRBD2 (5 bases). CDR1 and CDR2 from the germline V gene are MNHEY and SVGAGI. The V gene lost 4 bases and the J gene lost 0 bases, with 10 bases spanning the gap. The CDR3 consists of 15 residues. This CDR3 is CASSSQSGSYNEQFF. CDR3 nucleotide sequence: TGTGCCAGCAGTTCCCAGAGCGGCTCCTACAATGAGCAGTTCTTC.

The rearrangement uses TRBV7-9 and TRBJ2-3; possible D gene TRBD2, 7 bases. The V end lost 1 base, the J end lost 4 bases, and 15 bases lay between the germline ends. The CDR3 sequence is 16 residues long. The germline V gene has CDR1 SEHNR and CDR2 FQNEAQ (reference sequence). The DNA for the CDR3 is TGTGCCAGCAGCTTAGGAGGCGGGGGCGAGGCAGATACGCAGTATTTT. Residues: CASSLGGGGEADTQYF.

V gene TRBV29-1 combines with J gene TRBJ1-2; 9 bases map to TRBD1. J was trimmed by 13 bases and V by 2 bases; bases with no gene match: 11. The CDR3 is 13 amino acids. The germline V gene encodes CDR1 SQVTM and CDR2 ANQGSEA. The CDR3 loop is CSVELQGAPPSTF. The CDR3 coding sequence is TGCAGCGTTGAATTACAGGGGGCGCCCCCTTCCACCTTC.

This chain uses TRBV27 with TRBJ1-1, with TRBD1 as a possible D gene (5 bases). This CDR3 is built from 14 residues. V lost 3 bases, J lost 4 bases, and 12 bases lay in between. The V gene's germline CDR1 is MNHEY and CDR2 SMNVEV (reference sequence). CDR3 region: CASSFKGSATEAFF. The CDR3 coding sequence is TGTGCCAGCAGTTTTAAGGGGTCGGCCACTGAAGCTTTCTTT.